This entry lists 4 T cell receptor beta chains sequenced from one sample in a study of blood T cells in healthy people across ages. Sample-barcoded 5' priming and a J-beta primer mix drove a second PCR of roughly 6 to 12 cycles. TCRdb fed the 5' RACE reads into MiXCR, producing one record per CDR3 protein. The table records 600,000 to 650,000 distinct CDR3 sequences, about 53% of them present only once. Sequenced: blood. The source is a man aged 55 to 70 in good health.

This clonotype was detected only a few times. The chain recombines TRBV27 with TRBJ2-1; 8 bases agree with TRBD2. The J segment lost 5 bases and the V segment lost 5 bases, leaving 5 bases of the junction unmatched. Germline V gene sequence: CDR1 MNHEY, CDR2 SMNVEV (reference sequence). The CDR3 has 14 amino acids. This CDR3 reads CASSRLAGDNEQFF. In DNA, the CDR3 is TGTGCCAGCAGTCGGCTAGCGGGCGACAATGAGCAGTTCTTC.

This clonotype was recorded once. The rearrangement uses TRBV3-1 and TRBJ2-7; D possibly matches TRBD1 or TRBD2 (5 bases each). The J call is uncertain, as TRBJ2-1 better fits the DNA end. The CDR3 runs to 13 residues. Germline values: CDR1 LGHDT, CDR2 YNNKEL (reference sequence). The CDR3, as DNA: TGTGCCAGCAGCCCCTGGGACGGGAATGAGCAGTTCTTC. Translation gives CASSPWDGNEQFF.

The CDR3 DNA reads as TGCAGTGCACAGACAGGGGGCGGTCAGCCCCAGCATTTT. Residues: CSAQTGGGQPQHF. This rearrangement joins TRBV20-1 to TRBJ1-5; 10 bases line up with TRBD1. The V gene's germline CDR1 is DFQATT and CDR2 SNEGSKA (reference sequence). V trimming: 6 bases; J trimming: 6 bases; junction bases outside the gene matches: 5. This CDR3 comprises 13 residues.

The chain combines TRBV2 with TRBJ2-5; the match to TRBD1 covers 9 bases. Germline CDR1 is SNHLY and CDR2 is FYNNEI. The CDR3 has 14 amino acids. V gave up 3 bases and J gave up 5 bases; unmatched junction bases: 4. As DNA, the CDR3 is TGTGCCAGCAGTGACGACAGGGGGTTGGAGACCCAGTACTTC. This sequence encodes CASSDDRGLETQYF. The full variable domain, completed using reference TRBV2 and TRBJ2-5, is EPEVTQTPSHQVTQMGQEVILRCVPISNHLYFYWYRQILGQKVEFLVSFYNNEISEKSEIFDDQFSVERPDGSNFTLKIRSTKLEDSAMYFCASSDDRGLETQYFGPGTRLLVL.